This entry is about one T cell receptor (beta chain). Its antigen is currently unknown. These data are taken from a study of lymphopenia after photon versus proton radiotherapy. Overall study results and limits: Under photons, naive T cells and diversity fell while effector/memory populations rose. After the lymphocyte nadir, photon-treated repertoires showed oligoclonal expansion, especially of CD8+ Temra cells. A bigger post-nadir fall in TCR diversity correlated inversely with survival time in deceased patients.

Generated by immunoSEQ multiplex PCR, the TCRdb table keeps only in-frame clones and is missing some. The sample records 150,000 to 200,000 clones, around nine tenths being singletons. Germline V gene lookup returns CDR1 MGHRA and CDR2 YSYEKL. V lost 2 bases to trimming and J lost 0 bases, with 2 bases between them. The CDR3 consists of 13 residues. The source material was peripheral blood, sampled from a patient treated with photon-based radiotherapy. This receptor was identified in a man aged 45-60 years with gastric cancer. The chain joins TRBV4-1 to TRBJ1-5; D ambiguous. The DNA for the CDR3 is TGCGCCAGCAGCCAACATAGCAATCAGCCCCAGCATTTT. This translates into CASSQHSNQPQHF.